The 31 T cell receptor beta chains presented below share a single source sample, sequenced in a study of early T cells in non-severe SARS-CoV-2 infection. TCRdb used MiXCR to reprocess the 5' RACE reads, holding one entry per CDR3 protein. The sample consists of approximately 100,000 distinct CDR3 sequences, over 15% of them appearing once. The sequenced sample was whole blood. The receptor set was obtained from an adult who was a healthcare worker with PCR-confirmed SARS-CoV-2 infection or an uninfected control (not recorded which).

This clonotype was observed a few times. This chain links TRBV5-1 with TRBJ1-6; D gene ambiguous. The V end was cut by 2 bases, the J end by 0 bases, with 15 bases between. CDR1 is SGHRS, CDR2 YFSETQ, per germline. The CDR3 is made up of 18 amino acids. The DNA of the CDR3 is TGCGCCAGCAGCTTCTCGTCGGTAAAGAGCTCCTATAATTCACCCCTCCACTTT. Amino acid sequence: CASSFSSVKSSYNSPLHF.

The J gene is TRBJ2-2, the V gene TRBV27; D uncertain. The CDR3 consists of 12 residues. Trimming stripped 1 base from V and 7 bases from J, with 4 bases between. In germline, CDR1 is MNHEY, CDR2 SMNVEV (reference sequence). DNA for the CDR3: TGTGCCAGCAGTTTATTGAGCGGGGAGCTGTTTTTT. Its protein is CASSLLSGELFF.

This clonotype appeared a few times. V usage is TRBV6-2 or TRBV6-3 and J usage is TRBJ2-1; 10 nucleotides align to TRBD2. The length of the CDR3 is 18 residues. Germline trimming cut 2 bases from V and 4 bases from J; bases unmatched to any gene: 11. Germline CDR1 is MNHEY and CDR2 is SVGEGT. In DNA form, the CDR3 reads TGTGCCAGCAGTTACCCGCGGACTAGCGGTCAGATTTACAATGAGCAGTTCTTC. This encodes CASSYPRTSGQIYNEQFF.

The chain links TRBV11-2 to TRBJ2-7, with 10 bases that match TRBD1. The V and J ends lost 3 bases and 3 bases, in that order; junction bases with no gene match: 2. The CDR3 runs to 14 residues. CDR1 and CDR2 (germline): SGHAT, FQNNGV. This chain's CDR3 is CASSLGDRGYEQYF. DNA of the CDR3: TGTGCCAGCAGCTTGGGGGACAGGGGCTACGAGCAGTACTTC.

The sample holds a few counts of this clonotype. The chain employs TRBV9 and TRBJ2-5; the D gene is possibly TRBD2 (6 bases). Germline-derived CDR1 and CDR2 are SGDLS and YYNGEE. V lost 0 bases and J lost 1, with 10 bases in between. The CDR3 sequence is 15 residues long. CDR3 residues: CASSVGGAFQETQYF. The DNA of the CDR3 is TGTGCCAGCAGCGTAGGCGGGGCCTTCCAAGAGACCCAGTACTTC.

This chain connects TRBV9 to TRBJ2-7, with D possibly being TRBD1 or TRBD2 (5 bases each). V was pared by 0 bases and J by 4 bases, with 8 bases between. CDR1 and CDR2 from the germline V gene are SGDLS and YYNGEE. CDR3 length: 13 residues. CDR3 bases: TGTGCCAGCAGCGTAGGGGACGGTTACGAGCAGTACTTC. Protein: CASSVGDGYEQYF.

A note on this clonotype: Given the absence of the conserved phenylalanine or tryptophan at the CDR3 end, a read error is likely. This rearrangement joins TRBV7-2 to TRBJ2-1, with 8 bases that match TRBD1. V lost 3 bases to trimming and J lost 3 bases; unmatched junction nucleotides: 4. This CDR3 has 15 amino acids. Germline V gene data show CDR1 as SGHTA and CDR2 as FQGNSA. The CDR3 loop reads CASSFDRGGYNEQFS. CDR3 sequence (DNA): TGTGCCAGCAGCTTCGACAGGGGAGGCTACAATGAGCAGTTCTCC.

This clonotype was counted a few times. The V gene is TRBV9, the J gene TRBJ1-2; D is possibly TRBD1 (6 bases). The germline V gene has CDR1 SGDLS and CDR2 YYNGEE. The CDR3 covers 15 residues. The ends were cut back, 2 bases at V and 6 bases at J, with 17 bases in the middle. DNA of the CDR3: TGTGCCAGCAGCGTGGGGACACAAGGCAGCAATGGCTACACCTTC. It translates to CASSVGTQGSNGYTF.

This clonotype was observed a handful of times. V is TRBV27 and J is TRBJ2-1; D is uncertain. Germline V CDR1 and CDR2: MNHEY, SMNVEV (reference sequence). The length of the CDR3 is 13 residues. Trimming left V 0 bases short and J 5 bases short, with 5 bases between. In DNA, the CDR3 is TGTGCCAGCAGTTTATCGTGGGACAATGAGCAGTTCTTC. As protein: CASSLSWDNEQFF.

This clonotype appeared a few times. This chain links TRBV12-3 or TRBV12-4 with TRBJ2-1; D uncertain. The length of the CDR3 is 12 residues. V lost 6 bases and J lost 8, with 11 bases in between. The DNA of the CDR3 is TGTGCCAGCAGCCTCTCTATCGATGAGCAGTTCTTC. It translates to CASSLSIDEQFF.

This clonotype was detected ten times or more. This chain links TRBV5-6 with TRBJ2-7; D gene ambiguous. This CDR3 spans 12 amino acids. Trimming took 0 bases from V and 4 from J, leaving 5 bases between them. The germline V gene encodes CDR1 SGHDT and CDR2 YYEEEE. CDR3 sequence reads: CASSLGLYEQYF. In nucleotides, the CDR3 is TGTGCCAGCAGCTTGGGACTGTACGAGCAGTACTTC.

In this sample, this clonotype turned up a few times. CDR3 sequence reads: CASSHIKDYGYTF. Written as DNA, the CDR3 is TGTGCCAGCAGTCACATCAAGGACTATGGCTACACCTTC. The chain combines TRBV28 with TRBJ1-2; D is ambiguous. Germline CDR1 is MDHEN and CDR2 is SYDVKM. Trimming left V 5 bases short and J 3 bases short, with 10 bases between. The CDR3 has 13 amino acids.

This clonotype has a handful of counts. This chain connects TRBV12-3 or TRBV12-4 to TRBJ2-1, with D hard to call. V lost 1 base, J lost 10 bases, and 11 bases lay in between. This CDR3 has 13 amino acids. CDR3 in amino acids: CASSLVGNGEQFF. The CDR3 DNA is TGTGCCAGCAGTTTAGTCGGAAATGGCGAGCAGTTCTTC.

V usage is TRBV7-2 and J usage is TRBJ2-6, with 11 bases matching TRBD2. Trimming cost V 2 bases and J 1 base; bases outside gene matches: 7. Per germline, CDR1 SGHTA and CDR2 FQGNSA. The CDR3 is 19 residues long. The CDR3 sequence is CASSLRLAGGVSGANVLTF. The CDR3, as DNA: TGTGCCAGCAGCTTACGGCTAGCGGGAGGTGTATCTGGGGCCAACGTCCTGACTTTC.

This clonotype was counted a few times. The genes are TRBV2 and TRBJ2-1; D unclear. Between the trimmed V and J ends, which lost 7 bases and 8 bases, there was a span of 9 bases. The CDR3 is made up of 11 amino acids. CDR1 is SNHLY and CDR2 is FYNNEI in the germline V gene. CDR3 sequence reads: CASITSDEQFF. Written as DNA, the CDR3 is TGTGCCAGCATCACCTCCGATGAGCAGTTCTTC.

This clonotype appeared once. V is TRBV28 and J is TRBJ1-6, with D possibly being TRBD1 (5 bases). Germline loops: CDR1 MDHEN, CDR2 SYDVKM. The CDR3 has 14 amino acids. The germline V and J ends were trimmed by 3 bases and 9 bases, with 12 bases remaining between them. The CDR3 DNA is TGTGCCAGCAGTTTGTCCAGGGATCTTTCACCCCTCCACTTT. Amino acid sequence: CASSLSRDLSPLHF.

This clonotype was counted between two and nine times. V gene TRBV4-2 combines with J gene TRBJ1-5; 8 bases align to TRBD1. CDR1 and CDR2 (germline): LGHNA, YNFKEQ. V was pared by 3 bases and J by 7 bases, with 11 bases of the junction left unmatched. The CDR3 is 16 residues long. This CDR3 reads CASSQSATGAGQPQHF. As DNA, the CDR3 is TGTGCCAGCAGCCAGAGCGCGACAGGGGCAGGCCAGCCCCAGCATTTT.

The rearrangement uses TRBV7-2 and TRBJ2-3, with TRBD2 matching 7 bases. The ends lost 5 bases at V and 5 bases at J; junction bases unmatched: 13. Germline CDR1 SGHTA, CDR2 FQGNSA. The CDR3 runs 16 residues. The CDR3 is CASSPGLAREVDTQYF. The CDR3 DNA reads TGTGCCAGCAGCCCAGGCCTAGCCCGGGAGGTAGATACGCAGTATTTT.

The CDR3 sequence is CASSSRGLSSYEQYF. DNA of the CDR3: TGTGCCAGCAGTTCCCGTGGGCTATCTTCCTACGAGCAGTACTTC. V is TRBV6-2 or TRBV6-3 and J is TRBJ2-7, with no clear D. V lost 4 bases and J 1 base, leaving 14 bases between the germline ends. This CDR3 is 15 amino acids long. The V gene's germline CDR1 is MNHEY and CDR2 SVGEGT.

The CDR3 DNA reads as TGCAGTGCTAGAGATCGAGGGGGGAACACCGGGGAGCTGTTTTTT. Its translation is CSARDRGGNTGELFF. V gene TRBV20-1 combines with J gene TRBJ2-2; D possibly corresponds to TRBD1 (6 bases). The V end was cut by 0 bases, the J end by 1 base, with 9 bases between. Looked up from germline, CDR1 is DFQATT and CDR2 is SNEGSKA (reference sequence). CDR3 length: 15 residues.

Turning to this clonotype: One base away lies a much larger clone, so this may be a sequencing read error. The rearrangement joins TRBV7-9 to TRBJ2-1; 8 nucleotides agree with TRBD2. With 1 base clipped from V and 5 bases from J, the junction kept 19 bases outside the gene matches. CDR3 size: 20 residues. CDR1 is SEHNR, CDR2 FQNEAQ, per germline (reference sequence). The CDR3 DNA is TGTGCCAGCAGCTTAGGGGTCGCCCTCACCGAGACTAGCGCCGACAATGAGCAGTTCTTC. This sequence encodes CASSLGVALTETSADNEQFF.

This chain links TRBV20-1 with TRBJ1-5; D gene uncertain. This CDR3 has 14 residues. The V and J ends lost 0 bases and 0 bases respectively, with 6 bases between them. Looked up from germline, CDR1 is DFQATT and CDR2 is SNEGSKA (reference sequence). In DNA form, the CDR3 reads TGCAGTGCTAGAGACAGCAATAGCAATCAGCCCCAGCATTTT. Its protein is CSARDSNSNQPQHF.

This clonotype was found many times. The rearrangement joins TRBV6-2 or TRBV6-3 to TRBJ2-2; no definite D call. The V end lost 6 bases, the J end lost 3 bases, and 11 bases lay between the germline ends. The CDR3 loop spans 14 amino acids. Germline assignment: CDR1 MNHEY and CDR2 SVGEGT. The DNA for the CDR3 is TGTGCCAGCAGCTACACTCCAGACACCGGGGAGCTGTTTTTT. This encodes CASSYTPDTGELFF.

This clonotype was seen repeatedly, ten times or more. The rearrangement uses TRBV14 and TRBJ2-7, with 8 bases fitting TRBD2. Germline trimming cut 5 bases from V and 6 bases from J; bases unmatched to any gene: 6. The CDR3 is 13 amino acids. Germline V CDR1 and CDR2: SGHDN, FVKESK. The CDR3 loop is CASSSWTSSEQYF. The CDR3 nucleotides are TGTGCCAGCAGCTCATGGACTAGCTCCGAGCAGTACTTC.

The rearrangement links TRBV4-3 to TRBJ1-5, with D hard to call. Between the trimmed V and J ends, which lost 0 bases and 3 bases, there was a span of 12 bases. The CDR3 runs 16 residues. Germline V gene lookup returns CDR1 LGHNA and CDR2 YSLEER. CDR3 in DNA: TGCGCCAGCAGCCAAGATTGGACGCTAGACAATCAGCCCCAGCATTTT. This gives the protein CASSQDWTLDNQPQHF.

The chain uses TRBV7-9 and TRBJ2-3; 9 bases match TRBD2. The ends lost 7 bases at V and 4 bases at J; junction bases unmatched: 9. This CDR3 has 15 residues. CDR1 SEHNR and CDR2 FQNEAQ come from the germline V gene (reference sequence). The CDR3 region is CASTRGGRASDTQYF. The CDR3 region has the DNA TGTGCCAGCACTCGGGGCGGGAGGGCCTCAGATACGCAGTATTTT.

V and J are TRBV12-3 or TRBV12-4 and TRBJ1-6; a possible D gene is TRBD1 (6 bases). CDR3 length: 14 residues. Trimming shortened V by 2 bases and J by 7 bases, and 9 bases separated the two germline ends. The CDR3 sequence is CASSLPDRNSPLHF. The CDR3 region has the DNA TGTGCCAGCAGTTTACCCGACAGGAATTCACCCCTCCACTTT.

This clonotype occurred a few times. This rearrangement joins TRBV7-9 to TRBJ2-1; TRBD2 matches 11 bases. This CDR3 is 17 amino acids long. The J segment lost 4 bases and the V segment lost 3 bases, leaving 8 bases of the junction unmatched. Germline V gene lookup returns CDR1 SEHNR and CDR2 FQNEAQ (reference sequence). Here the CDR3 reads CASSFPLAGDGYNEQFF. CDR3 nucleotides: TGTGCCAGCAGCTTTCCACTAGCGGGAGATGGGTACAATGAGCAGTTCTTC.

This clonotype has a handful of counts. The V call is TRBV7-9, the J call TRBJ2-3; D might be TRBD1 (5 bases). Looked up from germline, CDR1 is SEHNR and CDR2 is FQNEAQ (reference sequence). V gave up 1 base and J gave up 0 bases, with 8 bases separating them. The length of the CDR3 is 15 residues. The CDR3 coding sequence is TGTGCCAGCAGCTTAGGCGACAGTAGCACAGATACGCAGTATTTT. Protein product: CASSLGDSSTDTQYF. Full variable domain (rest looked up from reference TRBV7-9 and TRBJ2-3): DTGVSQNPRHKITKRGQNVTFRCDPISEHNRLYWYRQTLGQGPEFLTYFQNEAQLEKSRLLSDRFSAERPKGSFSTLEIQRTEQGDSAMYLCASSLGDSSTDTQYFGPGTRLTVL.

This chain connects TRBV18 to TRBJ1-5; D ambiguous. The germline V gene has CDR1 KGHSH and CDR2 LQKENI. This CDR3 comprises 16 residues. The V end lost 0 bases, the J end lost 2 bases, and 11 bases lay between the germline ends. The CDR3 sequence: CASSPPGGLGNQPQHF. CDR3 bases: TGTGCCAGCTCACCACCGGGCGGGTTAGGCAATCAGCCCCAGCATTTT.

This clonotype was observed a few times. The rearrangement links TRBV20-1 to TRBJ1-2; 9 nucleotides agree with TRBD1. J gave up 7 bases and V 0 bases, and 15 bases lay outside the gene matches. The CDR3 loop spans 17 amino acids. Germline lookup yields CDR1 DFQATT and CDR2 SNEGSKA (reference sequence). The CDR3 bases are TGCAGTGCTAGAGATCACGGACAGGGGACCCGCCGGGTTGGCTACACCTTC. Protein: CSARDHGQGTRRVGYTF.